The source of this TCR beta chain is a study of control samples from healthy donors and cancer patients. V lost 5 bases, J lost 7 bases, and 11 bases stayed unmatched. This CDR3 region has 15 residues. Germline loops: CDR1 MDHEN, CDR2 SYDVKM. The repertoire was sequenced with immunoSEQ multiplex PCR; TCRdb's copy has only in-frame clones and lacks some. This repertoire shows some 80,000 clones, about 92% found once; its top ten account for approximately 5.8%. The TCR was taken from a woman in her sixties or seventies in good health. The chain recombines TRBV28 with TRBJ2-1; 7 bases are a match to TRBD1. The sample was blood. The CDR3 reads CASSRIDRDRNEQFF. Here the CDR3 DNA reads TGTGCCAGCAGTCGAATCGACAGGGATCGGAATGAGCAGTTCTTC.